The 10 T cell receptor beta chains below come from one sample, sequenced in a study of OX40 agonist ivuxolimab in advanced cancers. TCRdb keeps only in-frame clones here, not all; method: immunoSEQ multiplex PCR. The top ten clones hold 20% to 25% of a sample with about 42,000 clones, over 75% of them seen once. This specimen consisted of CD4+ or CD8+ T cells sorted from blood, obtained in a trial of the OX40 agonist ivuxolimab. All receptors derive from an adult with an advanced solid tumor such as melanoma, head and neck, liver or kidney cancer.

In its sample, this clone was seen a few times. The CDR3 region is CASSLIGGEQYF. In DNA, the CDR3 is TGTGCCAGCAGCCTCATCGGGGGCGAGCAGTACTTC. This chain links TRBV7-9 with TRBJ2-7; TRBD2 is a possible D gene (6 bases). This CDR3 has 12 residues. Between the trimmed V and J ends, which lost 5 bases and 6 bases, there was a span of 11 bases. Germline V gene sequence: CDR1 SEHNR, CDR2 FQNEAQ (reference sequence).

This chain uses TRBV9 with TRBJ1-3, with 7 bases lining up with TRBD1. The length of the CDR3 is 15 residues. Unmatched junction bases numbered 4, after V lost 4 bases and J lost 0 bases. In germline, CDR1 is SGDLS, CDR2 YYNGEE. The CDR3 region is CASSPGGGSGNTIYF. Here the CDR3 DNA reads TGTGCCAGCAGCCCAGGGGGGGGCTCTGGAAACACCATATATTTT.

The chain joins TRBV27 to TRBJ2-5; D call uncertain. The DNA end favors TRBJ2-7, so the J call may be wrong. Germline CDR1 MNHEY, CDR2 SMNVEV (reference sequence). CDR3 length: 13 residues. CDR3 sequence reads: CASSLSPIYEQYF. The CDR3 DNA sequence: TGTGCCAGCAGTTTGAGCCCCATATACGAGCAGTACTTC.

The J gene is TRBJ2-5, the V gene TRBV7-2; possible D gene TRBD1, 5 bases. The germline V and J ends were trimmed by 5 bases and 4 bases, with 14 bases remaining between them. This CDR3 contains 14 residues. CDR1 is SGHTA, CDR2 FQGNSA, per germline. The CDR3 reads CASSPGRGRETQYF. The CDR3 DNA reads as TGTGCCAGCAGCCCAGGAAGGGGTCGAGAGACCCAGTACTTC.

This clone was detected only a few times. This rearrangement joins TRBV5-4 to TRBJ1-2; 10 nucleotides line up with TRBD1. Germline V CDR1 and CDR2: SGHNT, YYREEE (reference sequence). Losses at the gene ends were 5 bases for V and 3 bases for J; bases not matched to a gene: 7. The CDR3 covers 15 residues. CDR3 residues: CASRPGQGNYYGYTF. Written as DNA, the CDR3 is TGTGCCAGCAGGCCGGGACAGGGGAACTACTATGGCTACACCTTC.

The J gene is TRBJ1-2, the V gene TRBV4-3; 8 bases are a match to TRBD1. J lost 8 bases, V lost 0 bases, and 11 bases had no gene match. The CDR3 spans 16 residues. Germline V gene data show CDR1 as LGHNA and CDR2 as YSLEER. CDR3 in DNA: TGCGCCAGCAGCCAAGATGTGGGCGGACAGGGTGACGGCTACACCTTC. Translation gives CASSQDVGGQGDGYTF.

The V and J genes are TRBV5-4 and TRBJ2-7; 7 bases are a match to TRBD2. Losses at the gene ends were 0 bases for V and 0 bases for J; bases not matched to a gene: 9. Per germline, CDR1 SGHNT and CDR2 YYREEE (reference sequence). The CDR3 runs 17 residues. In nucleotides, the CDR3 is TGTGCCAGCAGCTTGGAAGCCCCAGCGGGGTCCTCCTACGAGCAGTACTTC. Protein sequence: CASSLEAPAGSSYEQYF.

The CDR3 is CASSQRQDLLVEQYF. Written as DNA, the CDR3 is TGTGCCAGCAGTCAACGACAGGATTTACTAGTCGAGCAGTACTTC. This chain uses TRBV27 with TRBJ2-7; D is perhaps TRBD1 (6 bases). With 5 bases removed from V and 6 bases from J, the gap between germline ends came to 20 bases. The germline CDR1 and CDR2 sequences are MNHEY and SMNVEV (reference sequence). The CDR3 totals 15 residues.

The sample holds one count of this clone. The CDR3 nucleotides are TGTGCCAGCAGCTCCCTACAGGGAGGACAAGAGACCCAGTACTTC. Protein sequence: CASSSLQGGQETQYF. The chain uses TRBV11-2 and TRBJ2-5, with D perhaps given as TRBD1 or TRBD2 (6 bases each). The CDR3 runs 15 residues. Trimming removed 4 bases from V and 2 bases from J, with 14 bases in between. CDR1 is SGHAT, CDR2 FQNNGV, per germline.

This chain links TRBV27 with TRBJ2-1; D perhaps matches TRBD2 (5 bases). V was trimmed by 0 bases and J by 7 bases, leaving 16 bases between them. Germline V gene data show CDR1 as MNHEY and CDR2 as SMNVEV (reference sequence). The CDR3 is made up of 16 amino acids. CDR3 sequence reads: CASSLSTSRPGNEQFF. In nucleotides, the CDR3 is TGTGCCAGCAGTTTATCGACCAGCAGGCCGGGGAATGAGCAGTTCTTC.